A single TCR beta chain is shown here with its context. Original data processing: Using reference gene primer amplification, nucleated cell counts were estimated. This table comes from immunoSEQ multiplex PCR, and its TCRdb copy is limited to in-frame clones, with some not included. V, J and clone size are those of that table, while D and trimming were read from the DNA. Seen here are about 480,000 clones, approximately 90% observed once, and the top ten hold around 8%. The data belong to a study of blood T cell repertoires in COVID-19. Study details: Researchers got acute and convalescent COVID-19 samples from the United States, Italy and Spain.

CDR1 and CDR2 from the germline V gene are GTSNPN and SVGIG (reference sequence). The CDR3 extends over 13 amino acids. V lost 0 bases to trimming and J lost 8 bases, with 13 bases between them. The source material was PBMCs or T cells enriched from blood (not recorded which). This TCR was recovered from a woman aged 60-75 years who had recovered from COVID-19. The V gene is TRBV30, the J gene TRBJ1-2, with D maybe TRBD1 (6 bases). This CDR3 reads CAWSVLTGQGYTF. The CDR3 bases are TGTGCCTGGAGTGTACTTACAGGGCAAGGCTACACCTTC.